Sequencing of this T cell receptor (beta chain) was carried out in a study of cytomegalovirus exposure and HLA in healthy donors. Germline values: CDR1 GTSNPN, CDR2 SVGIG (reference sequence). With 5 bases removed from V and 0 bases from J, the gap between germline ends came to 8 bases. The CDR3 runs 13 residues. The PCR had 60 Vbeta and 13 Jbeta primers. Measured with immunoSEQ multiplex PCR; TCRdb has only the in-frame clones, and not every one. The sample records 150,000 to 200,000 clones, around 77% being singletons. The sample was PBMCs. The receptor was derived from a young woman in good health and CMV-seronegative. The chain combines TRBV30 with TRBJ1-3; D gene unclear. CDR3 sequence reads: CAWFGTSGNTIYF. The CDR3, as DNA: TGTGCCTGGTTTGGCACCTCTGGAAACACCATATATTTT.